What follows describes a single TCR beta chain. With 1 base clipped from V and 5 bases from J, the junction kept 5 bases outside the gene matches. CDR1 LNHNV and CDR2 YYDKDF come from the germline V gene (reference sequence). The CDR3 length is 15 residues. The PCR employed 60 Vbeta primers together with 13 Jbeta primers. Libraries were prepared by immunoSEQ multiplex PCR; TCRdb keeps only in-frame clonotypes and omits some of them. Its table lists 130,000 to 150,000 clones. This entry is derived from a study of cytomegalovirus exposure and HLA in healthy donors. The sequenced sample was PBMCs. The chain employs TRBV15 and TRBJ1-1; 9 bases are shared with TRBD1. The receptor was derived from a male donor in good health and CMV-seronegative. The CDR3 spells CATSRGVQGATEAFF. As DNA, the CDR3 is TGTGCCACCAGCAGAGGTGTACAGGGGGCAACTGAAGCTTTCTTT. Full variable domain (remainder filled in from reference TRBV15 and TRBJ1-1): DAMVIQNPRYQVTQFGKPVTLSCSQTLNHNVMYWYQQKSSQAPKLLFHYYDKDFNNEADTPDNFQSRRPNTSFCFLDIRSPGLGDTAMYLCATSRGVQGATEAFFGQGTRLTVV.